Below, one T cell receptor (beta chain) is given with its context. The antigen is not known. TCRdb's copy holds only in-frame clones and misses some; the assay was immunoSEQ multiplex PCR. The table records approximately 150,000 clones, roughly 88% of them present only once. The sample belongs to a study of T cell responses to AZD1222 COVID-19 vaccine. Findings and limits, study-wide: White British ancestry dominated among donors, who included more females, and clonal diversity was possibly underestimated. After two AZD1222 doses, spike-specific TCR breadth and depth rose versus day 0.

Specimen: peripheral blood, collected 28 days after the second AZD1222 dose. This receptor was obtained from an adult who received the AZD1222 COVID-19 vaccine.

CDR3 sequence reads: CSVEVKYQETQYF. The CDR3, as DNA: TGCAGCGTTGAGGTCAAGTACCAAGAGACCCAGTACTTC. V is TRBV29-1 and J is TRBJ2-5; D is ambiguous. The germline V gene has CDR1 SQVTM and CDR2 ANQGSEA. The CDR3 consists of 13 residues. Between the trimmed V and J ends, which lost 3 bases and 0 bases, there was a span of 8 bases. The variable domain in full, with the rest retrieved from reference TRBV29-1 and TRBJ2-5, is SAVISQKPSRDICQRGTSLTIQCQVDSQVTMMFWYRQQPGQSLTLIATANQGSEATYESGFVIDKFPISRPNLTFSTLTVSNMSPEDSSIYLCSVEVKYQETQYFGPGTRLLVL.